This entry lists 12 T cell receptor beta chains sequenced from one sample in a study of T-cell reconstitution after alpha-beta-depleted transplantation in children. Unique molecular identifiers featured in how the TCRbeta library was prepared. TCRdb recomputed calls from the PCR reads with MiXCR, one row per CDR3 protein. The sample records approximately 400,000 distinct CDR3 sequences, around 9.9% being singletons. The sample was PBMCs from the stem cell graft donor, taken from the stem cell graft. The receptors shown here come from a human donor who donated a stem cell graft to a child with acute myeloid leukemia.

The chain uses TRBV19 and TRBJ1-5, with D unclear. V lost 1 base to trimming and J lost 4 bases, with 5 bases between them. Germline V gene sequence: CDR1 LNHDA, CDR2 SQIVND (reference sequence). The length of the CDR3 is 13 residues. CDR3 sequence reads: CASSIGPNQPQHF. CDR3 nucleotides: TGTGCCAGTAGTATAGGACCTAATCAGCCCCAGCATTTT.

This chain links TRBV7-9 with TRBJ2-3; TRBD2 is a possible D gene (5 bases). This CDR3 is 15 amino acids long. Looked up from germline, CDR1 is SEHNR and CDR2 is FQNEAQ (reference sequence). V lost 3 bases to trimming and J lost 1 base, with 11 bases between them. The CDR3 sequence is CASSFEASRTDTQYF. CDR3 DNA sequence: TGTGCCAGCAGCTTTGAGGCTAGCCGCACAGATACGCAGTATTTT.

The gene calls are TRBV7-8 and TRBJ2-1; the D gene is possibly TRBD1 (5 bases). The CDR3 is 12 amino acids. Deletions cut 5 bases from V and 10 bases from J, with 12 bases between. Germline assignment: CDR1 SGHVS and CDR2 FQNEAQ. For the CDR3, the DNA is TGTGCCAGCAGCCAGGGTTTTAGGGAGCAGTTCTTC. It specifies CASSQGFREQFF.

This clonotype was counted between two and nine times. This chain connects TRBV18 to TRBJ2-3; no firm D call. The CDR3 extends over 14 amino acids. V was pared by 0 bases and J by 2 bases, with 6 bases between. CDR1 KGHSH and CDR2 LQKENI come from the germline V gene. CDR3 bases: TGTGCCAGCTCACCACCGGAAAACACAGATACGCAGTATTTT. Its translation is CASSPPENTDTQYF.

The gene calls are TRBV5-1 and TRBJ1-4, with 7 bases fitting TRBD1. The CDR3 is 14 residues long. Germline V gene data show CDR1 as SGHRS and CDR2 as YFSETQ. V lost 5 bases, J lost 8 bases, and 9 bases stayed unmatched. The chain's CDR3 is CASRSTGVREKLFF. The CDR3 DNA reads TGCGCCAGCAGGTCAACAGGGGTCCGGGAAAAACTGTTTTTT.

V and J are TRBV12-3 or TRBV12-4 and TRBJ2-3, with TRBD2 matching 13 bases. The J segment lost 1 base and the V segment lost 5 bases, leaving 3 bases of the junction unmatched. The CDR3 is 16 amino acids. In nucleotides, the CDR3 is TGTGCCAGCAGTCCCACTAGCGGGGGGGGCACAGATACGCAGTATTTT. Amino acid sequence: CASSPTSGGGTDTQYF.

The V call is TRBV9, the J call TRBJ2-1; no clear D. Germline V gives CDR1 SGDLS, CDR2 YYNGEE. The CDR3 contains 14 residues. The V and J ends lost 3 bases and 9 bases respectively, with 16 bases between them. The CDR3: CASSGRRGSSEQFF. The CDR3, as DNA: TGTGCCAGCAGCGGGCGGCGAGGTTCTAGTGAGCAGTTCTTC. Looking up the rest from reference TRBV9 and TRBJ2-1 gives the full variable domain: DSGVTQTPKHLITATGQRVTLRCSPRSGDLSVYWYQQSLDQGLQFLIQYYNGEERAKGNILERFSAQQFPDLHSELNLSSLELGDSALYFCASSGRRGSSEQFFGPGTRLTVL.

The chain joins TRBV7-6 to TRBJ2-2; D unresolved. Trimming left V 1 base short and J 5 bases short, with 11 bases between. CDR3 length: 15 amino acids. CDR1 and CDR2 from the germline V gene are SGHVS and FNYEAQ. The DNA for the CDR3 is TGTGCCAGCAGCTTAGTTGGGGTGAAAACCGGGGAGCTGTTTTTT. It is translated as CASSLVGVKTGELFF.

This clonotype was detected only a few times. V gene TRBV12-3 or TRBV12-4 combines with J gene TRBJ2-1, with D possibly TRBD1 on 6 matching bases. V lost 1 base to trimming and J lost 0 bases, with 7 bases between them. The CDR3 is 15 residues long. For the CDR3, the DNA is TGTGCCAGCAGTTTAGGGGGGCTCTCCTACAATGAGCAGTTCTTC. It codes for CASSLGGLSYNEQFF.

This clonotype was found many times. The chain joins TRBV3-1 to TRBJ1-6; 11 nucleotides match TRBD1. V shed 3 bases, J shed 6 bases, and the junction held 4 bases outside the gene matches. The V gene's germline CDR1 is LGHDT and CDR2 YNNKEL (reference sequence). CDR3 length: 16 residues. CDR3 sequence reads: CASSQTGTGGNSPLHF. CDR3 DNA sequence: TGTGCCAGCAGCCAGACCGGGACAGGGGGTAATTCACCCCTCCACTTT.

Only a few counts were recorded for this clonotype. V is TRBV20-1 and J is TRBJ2-4; 8 nucleotides match TRBD2. Germline values: CDR1 DFQATT, CDR2 SNEGSKA (reference sequence). This CDR3 has 13 amino acids. The V gene end was trimmed by 4 bases and the J gene end by 4 bases; junction bases not matched to a gene: 3. The CDR3 DNA sequence: TGCAGTGCTAAGGCTAGCGGGAAAAACATTCAGTACTTC. It codes for CSAKASGKNIQYF.

The gene calls are TRBV20-1 and TRBJ1-5; TRBD1 aligns across 10 bases. Germline trimming cut 5 bases from V and 1 base from J; bases unmatched to any gene: 5. The CDR3 length is 15 residues. Germline V lookup: CDR1 DFQATT, CDR2 SNEGSKA (reference sequence). The CDR3 region is CSAPRGQGSNQPQHF. DNA for the CDR3: TGCAGTGCTCCCAGGGGACAGGGGAGCAATCAGCCCCAGCATTTT.